This entry lists 10 T cell receptor beta chains sequenced from one sample in a study of CD8 T cells in ankylosing spondylitis (dated by TCRdb to between 2016 and 2019). Library method: 5' RACE. Instrument used: Illumina HiSeq 2500. Through fastp at Q25 and MiXCR, TCRdb rebuilt clones from the public reads, retaining in-frame beta chains. Merged by CDR3 protein, the rows form single entries marked with the most common genes and DNA. The sample includes approximately 350,000 distinct CDR3 sequences, with 20% observed a single time. The ten most abundant clones make up less than 15% of the sample. The sequenced material came from blood, either unsorted or a sorted T cell fraction (not recorded which). These receptors were collected from a male donor with ankylosing spondylitis or in good health (not recorded which).

The V call is TRBV19, the J call TRBJ2-1, with 8 bases aligning to TRBD1. The J segment lost 8 bases and the V segment lost 3 bases, leaving 9 bases of the junction unmatched. Germline V gives CDR1 LNHDA, CDR2 SQIVND (reference sequence). The CDR3 runs 15 residues. CDR3 sequence reads: CASSIGQGWADEQFF. CDR3 bases: TGTGCCAGTAGTATCGGACAGGGTTGGGCCGATGAGCAGTTCTTC.

This clonotype was picked up a small number of times. The rearrangement uses TRBV12-3 or TRBV12-4 and TRBJ2-2; 7 bases agree with TRBD1. The V segment lost 6 bases and the J segment 5 bases; nucleotides outside the gene matches: 12. The CDR3 extends over 16 amino acids. This CDR3 reads CASRAKTGAGTGELFF. The CDR3 DNA follows: TGTGCCAGCAGAGCGAAAACAGGGGCTGGGACCGGGGAGCTGTTTTTT.

Only a few counts were recorded for this clonotype. The J gene is TRBJ2-5, the V gene TRBV28; the match to TRBD2 covers 10 bases. The CDR3 covers 17 residues. V was pared by 8 bases and J by 0 bases, with 12 bases of the junction left unmatched. CDR1 and CDR2 from the germline V gene are MDHEN and SYDVKM. This chain's CDR3 is CASRAASGGSYQETQYF. As DNA, the CDR3 is TGTGCCAGCCGAGCGGCTAGCGGGGGCTCGTACCAAGAGACCCAGTACTTC.

The chain joins TRBV5-1 to TRBJ2-3, with 10 positions matching TRBD1. This CDR3 is 17 amino acids long. J was trimmed by 0 bases and V by 6 bases; bases with no gene match: 10. The germline V gene has CDR1 SGHRS and CDR2 YFSETQ. CDR3 loop: CASTNRDRGMSTDTQYF. The CDR3 DNA follows: TGCGCCAGCACTAACCGGGACAGGGGAATGAGCACAGATACGCAGTATTTT.

This clonotype was found a few times. The chain joins TRBV12-3 or TRBV12-4 to TRBJ2-1; D remains unclear. This CDR3 has 13 residues. V lost 3 bases, J lost 7 bases, and 10 bases lay in between. The CDR3 is CASSFAEGNEQFF. CDR3 DNA: TGTGCCAGCAGTTTCGCCGAAGGGAATGAGCAGTTCTTC.

This rearrangement joins TRBV4-1 to TRBJ2-7, with 9 bases fitting TRBD1. Germline values: CDR1 MGHRA, CDR2 YSYEKL. The CDR3 covers 15 residues. The J segment lost 2 bases and the V segment lost 1 base, leaving 3 bases of the junction unmatched. CDR3 region: CASSQVRQGAYEQYF. The CDR3 bases are TGCGCCAGCAGCCAAGTGCGACAGGGGGCCTACGAGCAGTACTTC.

In this sample, this clonotype turned up a few times. V gene TRBV9 combines with J gene TRBJ2-3, with a possible D match to TRBD1 (6 bases). Per germline, CDR1 SGDLS and CDR2 YYNGEE. The CDR3 extends over 13 amino acids. V was cut by 7 bases and J by 6 bases, with 15 bases left in between. DNA for the CDR3: TGTGCCAGCTCAACAGGGAGAGAGGATACGCAGTATTTT. It codes for CASSTGREDTQYF.

The chain joins TRBV5-1 to TRBJ1-1, with D maybe TRBD1 (5 bases). Germline V gene data show CDR1 as SGHRS and CDR2 as YFSETQ. V lost 0 bases and J 1 base, leaving 13 bases between the germline ends. The CDR3 is 16 amino acids. Here the CDR3 DNA reads TGCGCCAGCAGCTTGGCCGCCACGGGGGGGAACACTGAAGCTTTCTTT. As protein: CASSLAATGGNTEAFF. Based on the CDR3 plus reference TRBV5-1 and TRBJ1-1, the full variable domain is KAGVTQTPRYLIKTRGQQVTLSCSPISGHRSVSWYQQTPGQGLQFLFEYFSETQRNKGNFPGRFSGRQFSNSRSEMNVSTLELGDSALYLCASSLAATGGNTEAFFGQGTRLTVV.

This clonotype was seen more than once but under ten times. The chain recombines TRBV28 with TRBJ2-3, with no clear D. The length of the CDR3 is 13 residues. Per the germline V gene, CDR1 is MDHEN and CDR2 is SYDVKM. V was cut by 5 bases and J by 4 bases, with 10 bases left in between. The DNA for the CDR3 is TGTGCCAGCAGTCTCCTTAGGGCAGATACGCAGTATTTT. Its protein is CASSLLRADTQYF.

The J gene is TRBJ1-6, the V gene TRBV21-1. TRBV21-1 is annotated as a pseudogene. The CDR3 runs to 16 residues. The CDR3 nucleotides read TGTGCCAGCAGCAAAGCGCGGGGCTCCTATAATTCACCCCTCCACTTT. Its translation is CASSKARGSYNSPLHF.